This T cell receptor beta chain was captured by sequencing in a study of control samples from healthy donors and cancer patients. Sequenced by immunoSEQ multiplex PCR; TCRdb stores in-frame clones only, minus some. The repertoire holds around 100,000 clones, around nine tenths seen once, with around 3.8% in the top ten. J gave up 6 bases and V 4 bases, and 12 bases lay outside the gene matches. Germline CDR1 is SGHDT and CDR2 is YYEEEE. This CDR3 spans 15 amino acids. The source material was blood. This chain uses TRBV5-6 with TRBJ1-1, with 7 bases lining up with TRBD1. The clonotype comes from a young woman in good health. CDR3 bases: TGTGCCAGCAGCGGACCCGAGGGGGCGTTGGCTGAAGCTTTCTTT. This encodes CASSGPEGALAEAFF. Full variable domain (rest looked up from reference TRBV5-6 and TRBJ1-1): DAGVTQSPTHLIKTRGQQVTLRCSPKSGHDTVSWYQQALGQGPQFIFQYYEEEERQRGNFPDRFSGHQFPNYSSELNVNALLLGDSALYLCASSGPEGALAEAFFGQGTRLTVV.